What follows describes a single T cell receptor beta chain. The V gene end was trimmed by 0 bases and the J gene end by 5 bases; junction bases not matched to a gene: 4. The CDR3 sequence is 15 residues long. Germline CDR1 reads KGHSH; CDR2 reads LQKENI. These data come from a study of blood T cell repertoires in COVID-19. Looking at the study overall: The cDNA or gDNA used as material had been derived from T cells, B-cell-depleted T cells, or PBMCs.

Methods used by the authors: Scientists estimated how many nucleated cells there were by amplifying reference gene primers. The data were produced by immunoSEQ multiplex PCR, yet TCRdb's version contains in-frame clones alone and is incomplete. Clonal size and the V and J genes are those of that table, whereas D and trimming came from the DNA. Counted here are some 40,000 clones, around nine tenths occurring once; the ten biggest clones make up roughly 18%. This clonotype originated in a man in his 70s with acute or convalescent COVID-19. V is TRBV18 and J is TRBJ2-7, with 10 bases that match TRBD1. Material for sequencing was peripheral blood. The CDR3: CASSPPGQGPNEQYF. In DNA form, the CDR3 reads TGTGCCAGCTCACCACCGGGACAGGGGCCCAACGAGCAGTACTTC.